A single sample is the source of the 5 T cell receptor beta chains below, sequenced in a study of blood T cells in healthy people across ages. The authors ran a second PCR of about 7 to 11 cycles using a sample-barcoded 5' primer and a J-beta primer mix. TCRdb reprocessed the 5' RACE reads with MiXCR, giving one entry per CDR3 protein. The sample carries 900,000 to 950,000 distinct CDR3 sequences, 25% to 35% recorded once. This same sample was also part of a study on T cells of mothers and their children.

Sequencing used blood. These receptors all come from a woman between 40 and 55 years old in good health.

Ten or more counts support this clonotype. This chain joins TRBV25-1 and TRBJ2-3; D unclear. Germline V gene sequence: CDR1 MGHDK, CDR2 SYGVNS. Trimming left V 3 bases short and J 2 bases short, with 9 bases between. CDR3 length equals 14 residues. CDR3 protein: CASSDLGNTDTQYF. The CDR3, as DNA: TGTGCCAGCAGTGATCTAGGCAACACAGATACGCAGTATTTT.

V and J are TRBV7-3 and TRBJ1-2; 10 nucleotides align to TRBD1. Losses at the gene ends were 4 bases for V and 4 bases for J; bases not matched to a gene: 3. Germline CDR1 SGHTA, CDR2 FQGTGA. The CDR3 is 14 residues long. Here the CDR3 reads CASSSTGGTYGYTF. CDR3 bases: TGTGCCAGCAGCTCGACAGGGGGCACCTATGGCTACACCTTC.

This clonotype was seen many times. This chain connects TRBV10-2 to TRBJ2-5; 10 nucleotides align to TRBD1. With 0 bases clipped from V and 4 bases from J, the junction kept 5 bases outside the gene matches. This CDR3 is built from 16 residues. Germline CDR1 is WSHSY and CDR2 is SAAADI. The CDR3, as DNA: TGCGCCAGCAGTGAGTCGGGGAGGACAGGGGGAGAGACCCAGTACTTC. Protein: CASSESGRTGGETQYF.

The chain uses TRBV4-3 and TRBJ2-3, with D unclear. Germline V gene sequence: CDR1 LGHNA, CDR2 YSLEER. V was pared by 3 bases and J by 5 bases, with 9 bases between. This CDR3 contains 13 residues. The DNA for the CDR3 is TGCGCCAGCAGCCAGTGGGAAAGAGATACGCAGTATTTT. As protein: CASSQWERDTQYF.

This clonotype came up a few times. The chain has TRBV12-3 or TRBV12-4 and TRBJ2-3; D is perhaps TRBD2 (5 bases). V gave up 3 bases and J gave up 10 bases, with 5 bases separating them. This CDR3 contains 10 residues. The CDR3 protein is CASSLRAQYF. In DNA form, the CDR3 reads TGTGCCAGCAGTTTGAGGGCGCAGTATTTT.